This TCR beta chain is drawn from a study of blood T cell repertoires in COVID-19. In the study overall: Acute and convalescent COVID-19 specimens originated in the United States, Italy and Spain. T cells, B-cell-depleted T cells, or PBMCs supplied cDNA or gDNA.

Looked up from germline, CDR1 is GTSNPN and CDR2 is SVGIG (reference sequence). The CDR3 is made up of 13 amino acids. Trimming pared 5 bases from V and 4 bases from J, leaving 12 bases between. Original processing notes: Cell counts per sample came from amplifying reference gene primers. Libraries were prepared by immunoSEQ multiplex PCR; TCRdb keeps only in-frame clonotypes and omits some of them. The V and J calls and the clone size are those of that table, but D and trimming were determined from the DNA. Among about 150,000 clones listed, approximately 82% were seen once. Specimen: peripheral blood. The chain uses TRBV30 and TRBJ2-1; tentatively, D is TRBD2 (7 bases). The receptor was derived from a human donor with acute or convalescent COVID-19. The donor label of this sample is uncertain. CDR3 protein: CAWRGAGYNEQFF. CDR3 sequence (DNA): TGTGCCTGGCGGGGGGCGGGGTACAATGAGCAGTTCTTC.